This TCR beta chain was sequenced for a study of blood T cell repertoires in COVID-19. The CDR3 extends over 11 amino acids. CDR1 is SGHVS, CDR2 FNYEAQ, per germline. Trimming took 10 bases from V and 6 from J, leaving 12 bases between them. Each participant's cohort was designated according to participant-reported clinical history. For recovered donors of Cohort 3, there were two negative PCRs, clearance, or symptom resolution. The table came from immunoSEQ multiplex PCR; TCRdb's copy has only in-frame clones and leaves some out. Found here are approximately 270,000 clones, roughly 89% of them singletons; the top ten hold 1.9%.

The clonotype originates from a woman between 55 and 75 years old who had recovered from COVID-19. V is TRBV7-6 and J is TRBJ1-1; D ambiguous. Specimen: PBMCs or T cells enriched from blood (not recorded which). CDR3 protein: CATRPGAEAFF. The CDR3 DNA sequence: TGTGCCACCCGTCCCGGGGCTGAAGCTTTCTTT.